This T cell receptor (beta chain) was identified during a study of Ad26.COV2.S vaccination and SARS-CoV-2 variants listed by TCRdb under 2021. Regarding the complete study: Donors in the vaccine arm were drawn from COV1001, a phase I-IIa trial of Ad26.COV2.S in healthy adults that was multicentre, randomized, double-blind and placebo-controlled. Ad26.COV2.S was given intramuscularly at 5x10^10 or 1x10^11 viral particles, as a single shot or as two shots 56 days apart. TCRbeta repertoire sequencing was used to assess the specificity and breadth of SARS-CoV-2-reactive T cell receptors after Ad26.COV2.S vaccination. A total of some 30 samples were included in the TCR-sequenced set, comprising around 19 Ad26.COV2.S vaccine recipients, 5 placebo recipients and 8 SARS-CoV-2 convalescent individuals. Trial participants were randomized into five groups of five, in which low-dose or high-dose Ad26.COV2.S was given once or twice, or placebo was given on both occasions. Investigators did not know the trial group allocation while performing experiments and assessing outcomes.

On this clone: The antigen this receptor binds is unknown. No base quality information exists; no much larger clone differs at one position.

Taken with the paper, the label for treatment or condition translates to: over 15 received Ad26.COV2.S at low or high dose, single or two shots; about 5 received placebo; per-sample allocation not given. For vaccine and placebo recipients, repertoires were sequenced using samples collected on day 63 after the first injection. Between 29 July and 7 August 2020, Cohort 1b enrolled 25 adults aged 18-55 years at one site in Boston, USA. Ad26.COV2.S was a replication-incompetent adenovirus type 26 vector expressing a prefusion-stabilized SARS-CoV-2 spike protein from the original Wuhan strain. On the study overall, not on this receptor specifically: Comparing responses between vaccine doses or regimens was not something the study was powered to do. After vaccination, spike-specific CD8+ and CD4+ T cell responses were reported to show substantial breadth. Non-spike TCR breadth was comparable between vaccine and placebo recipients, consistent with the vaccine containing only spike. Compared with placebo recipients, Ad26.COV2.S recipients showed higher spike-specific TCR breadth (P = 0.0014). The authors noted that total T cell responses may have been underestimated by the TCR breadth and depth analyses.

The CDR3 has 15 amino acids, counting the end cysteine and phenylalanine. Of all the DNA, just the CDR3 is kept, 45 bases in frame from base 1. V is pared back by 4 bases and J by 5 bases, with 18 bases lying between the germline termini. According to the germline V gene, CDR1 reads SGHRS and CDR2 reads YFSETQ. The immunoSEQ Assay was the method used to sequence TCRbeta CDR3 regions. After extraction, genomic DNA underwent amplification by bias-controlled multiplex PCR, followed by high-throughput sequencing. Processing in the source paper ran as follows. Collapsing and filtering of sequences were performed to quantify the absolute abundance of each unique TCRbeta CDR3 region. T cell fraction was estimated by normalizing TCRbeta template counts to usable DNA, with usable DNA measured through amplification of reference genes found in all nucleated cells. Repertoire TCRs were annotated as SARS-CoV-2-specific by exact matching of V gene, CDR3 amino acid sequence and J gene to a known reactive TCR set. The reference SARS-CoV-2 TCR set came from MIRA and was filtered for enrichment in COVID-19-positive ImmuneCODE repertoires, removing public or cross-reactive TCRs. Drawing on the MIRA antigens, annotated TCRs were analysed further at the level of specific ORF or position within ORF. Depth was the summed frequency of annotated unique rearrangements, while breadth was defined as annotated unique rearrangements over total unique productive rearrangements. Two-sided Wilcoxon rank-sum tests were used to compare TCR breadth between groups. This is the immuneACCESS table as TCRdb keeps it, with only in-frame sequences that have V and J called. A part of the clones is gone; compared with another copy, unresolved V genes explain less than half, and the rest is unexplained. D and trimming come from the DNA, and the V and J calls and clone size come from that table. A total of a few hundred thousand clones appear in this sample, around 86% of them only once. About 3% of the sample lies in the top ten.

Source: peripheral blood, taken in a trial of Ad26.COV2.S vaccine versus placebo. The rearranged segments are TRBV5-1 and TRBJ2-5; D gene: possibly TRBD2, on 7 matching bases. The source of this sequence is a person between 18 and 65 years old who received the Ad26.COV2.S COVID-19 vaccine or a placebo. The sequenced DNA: TGCGCCAGCAGCCACTCCCCGAAGGGGGGGGAGACCCAGTACTTC. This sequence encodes CASSHSPKGGETQYF.